These T cell receptor beta chains were read from a single sample in a study of Ad26.COV2.S vaccination and SARS-CoV-2 variants. The repertoire was sequenced with immunoSEQ multiplex PCR; TCRdb's copy has only in-frame clones and lacks some. The data contain about 680,000 clones, around 92% of them singletons. This specimen was peripheral blood, taken in a trial of Ad26.COV2.S vaccine versus placebo. These receptors originate from a person aged 18-65 years who received the Ad26.COV2.S COVID-19 vaccine or a placebo. CDR3s include the opening cysteine and the closing phenylalanine or tryptophan. The D gene is left open where the match is weak. Size is stated for part of the rows, as once, few or many counts, or as a class when the clone is expanded.

clone_size	d_call	j_call	v_call	cdr3_aa
.	TRBD1	TRBJ2-3	TRBV18	CASSPWDRGLDTQYF
once	.	TRBJ1-1	TRBV29-1	CSVRIYTEAFF
.	.	TRBJ2-7	TRBV25-1	CASSRGGISYEQYF
.	TRBD1	TRBJ2-5	TRBV29-1	CSVVIRDRGRRETQYF
.	TRBD1	TRBJ1-5	TRBV19	CASSILHHGTGGVGQPQHF
.	.	TRBJ2-3	TRBV9	CASSPWDSTDTQYF
.	TRBD1	TRBJ2-7	TRBV7-8	CASSLTHGTVYEQYF
.	TRBD1	TRBJ2-5	TRBV5-1	CASFLGTGLETQYF
.	TRBD1	TRBJ1-1	TRBV18	CASSLETGQGYTEAFF
.	.	TRBJ1-2	TRBV10-3	CAISGTGNDGGYTF
.	.	TRBJ2-3	TRBV30	CAWGYAGGDTQYF
.	.	TRBJ1-2	TRBV6-5	CASSYSNVGYGYTF